Listed below are T cell receptor beta chains from one sample, sequenced in a study of PD-L1 blockade in urothelial cancer. Clones were read by immunoSEQ multiplex PCR, and TCRdb kept only the in-frame ones, dropping some. Of 35,000 to 40,000 clones listed, just over 35% are singletons. Sequencing used tumor tissue, obtained before atezolizumab (anti-PD-L1) treatment. The source is a man aged 55 to 70 with urothelial cancer. The CDR3 runs from the conserved cysteine through the conserved F or W. A D gene is named only where the DNA matches it firmly. The listing skips clone size in some rows; elsewhere it reads once, few, many or a size class.

J: TRBJ2-7; size: NA; V: TRBV18; D: NA; DNA: TGTGCCAGCTCACCACCGACGCCTACCCCTTCCTACGAGCAGTACTTC; CDR3: CASSPPTPTPSYEQYF
J: TRBJ2-5; size: few; V: TRBV6-7; D: NA; DNA: TGTGCCAGCAGTTACGGGGAGACCCAGTACTTC; CDR3: CASSYGETQYF
J: TRBJ1-2; size: few; V: TRBV30; D: NA; DNA: TGTGCCTGGACGGTAGGGGGGAAGGATGGCTACACCTTC; CDR3: CAWTVGGKDGYTF
J: TRBJ2-1; size: NA; V: TRBV7-8; D: TRBD1; DNA: TGTGCCAGCAGCCGGGACAGAAACAATGAGCAGTTCTTC; CDR3: CASSRDRNNEQFF
J: TRBJ1-5; size: few; V: TRBV11-3; D: NA; DNA: TGTGCCAGCAGCTTAGGTGACAACCAGGGGCCCCAGCATTTT; CDR3: CASSLGDNQGPQHF
J: TRBJ1-5; size: NA; V: TRBV29-1; D: TRBD1; DNA: TGCAGCGTTGGGGGACAGGGCGGACAGCCCCAGCATTTT; CDR3: CSVGGQGGQPQHF
J: TRBJ2-5; size: few; V: TRBV6-8; D: TRBD2; DNA: TGTGCCAGCGGTTCAGCGGGGGCCCAAGAGACCCAGTACTTC; CDR3: CASGSAGAQETQYF
J: TRBJ1-1; size: NA; V: TRBV18; D: TRBD1; DNA: TGTGCCAGCTCACCGTCGACAGGGGTTACTGAAGCTTTCTTT; CDR3: CASSPSTGVTEAFF
J: TRBJ1-6; size: NA; V: TRBV30; D: NA; DNA: TGTGCCTGGAGTGTAAGCAGGGACAATTCACCCCTCCACTTT; CDR3: CAWSVSRDNSPLHF
J: TRBJ1-1; size: few; V: TRBV6-8; D: TRBD1; DNA: TGTGCCAGCAGTTACGCGACAGGGAACCCAAACACTGAAGCTTTCTTT; CDR3: CASSYATGNPNTEAFF
J: TRBJ2-7; size: many; V: TRBV11-3; D: NA; DNA: TGTGCCAGCAGGGAGGGGAGTAGGTCAGGCGAGCAGTACTTC; CDR3: CASREGSRSGEQYF
J: TRBJ1-1; size: many; V: TRBV11-3; D: NA; DNA: TGTGCCAGCAGCTTCTTTGGGGGAATGAACACTGAAGCTTTCTTT; CDR3: CASSFFGGMNTEAFF
J: TRBJ1-1; size: NA; V: TRBV6-7; D: NA; DNA: TGTGCCAGCAGTTACTCCGGCAGGGGCACTGAAGCTTTCTTT; CDR3: CASSYSGRGTEAFF
J: TRBJ1-5; size: large; V: TRBV6-8; D: TRBD1; DNA: TGTGCCAGCAGTGGGACAGGGGGTCAGCCCCAGCATTTT; CDR3: CASSGTGGQPQHF
J: TRBJ2-5; size: many; V: TRBV11-3; D: NA; DNA: TGTGCCAGCAGCTTGTCCATCACTCCCGGAGAAGAGACCCAGTACTTC; CDR3: CASSLSITPGEETQYF
J: TRBJ2-7; size: NA; V: TRBV11-3; D: NA; DNA: TGTGCCAGCAGTCCGTTGGCAGGGTCCTACGAGCAGTACTTC; CDR3: CASSPLAGSYEQYF
J: TRBJ1-5; size: few; V: TRBV27; D: TRBD1; DNA: TGTGCCAGCAGTTCAAGGGGACAGTCCAATCAGCCCCAGCATTTT; CDR3: CASSSRGQSNQPQHF
J: TRBJ2-3; size: few; V: TRBV6-8; D: NA; DNA: TGTGCCAGCAGTGCCCCCAACACAGATACGCAGTATTTT; CDR3: CASSAPNTDTQYF
J: TRBJ2-1; size: NA; V: TRBV14; D: NA; DNA: TGTGCCAGCAGCCGCCTGGACGGAGGTTCAAGGGTGCAGTTCTTC; CDR3: CASSRLDGGSRVQFF
J: TRBJ2-6; size: few; V: TRBV5-1; D: TRBD2; DNA: TGCGCCAGCAGCCCGGGGGGGTATGGGGCCAACGTCCTGACTTTC; CDR3: CASSPGGYGANVLTF
J: TRBJ1-2; size: NA; V: TRBV19; D: TRBD1; DNA: TGTGCCAGTAGTGGTCCCGGGACAGGGATCTATGGCTACACCTTC; CDR3: CASSGPGTGIYGYTF
J: TRBJ2-2; size: few; V: TRBV6-8; D: NA; DNA: TGTGCCAGCAGCCACCCGGGGAGGAACACCGGGGAGCTGTTTTTT; CDR3: CASSHPGRNTGELFF
J: TRBJ1-4; size: NA; V: TRBV10-2; D: TRBD1; DNA: TGCGCCAGCAGTGACAGGGGACAGCGAAATGAAAAACTGTTTTTT; CDR3: CASSDRGQRNEKLFF